This T cell receptor (beta chain) was identified in a study of blood T cell repertoires in COVID-19. Germline trimming cut 3 bases from V and 6 bases from J; bases unmatched to any gene: 6. Germline V gene sequence: CDR1 LNHNV, CDR2 YYDKDF (reference sequence). CDR3 length: 14 residues. Clones were read by immunoSEQ multiplex PCR, and TCRdb kept only the in-frame ones, dropping some. This sample carries 35,000 to 45,000 clones, around nine tenths of them seen once, and the ten largest clones take roughly 0.4%. The receptor's source is a human donor in a cohort sampled during active COVID-19. Sequenced: peripheral blood. V and J are TRBV15 and TRBJ1-2, with 8 nucleotides matching TRBD1. In DNA, the CDR3 is TGTGCCACCAGCAGGACAGGGGCCGGCAATGGCTACACCTTC. Translation: CATSRTGAGNGYTF.